A single sample is the source of the 30 T cell receptor beta chains below, sequenced in a study of regulatory T cells in long-lasting Graves disease. Described time point: persistent/refractory GD, antithyroid drugs over 5 years with positive TRAb. Preparation of the TCR library used RNA extracted from PBMCs. For TCR beta, libraries came from iRepertoire HTBI primers and Arm-PCR of CDR3 regions. TCRdb re-called the multiplex PCR reads through MiXCR, storing one row per CDR3 protein. The sample consists of approximately 440,000 distinct CDR3 sequences, roughly a quarter of them appearing once. Sequenced material: peripheral blood mononuclear cells (PBMCs), taken when the disease was refractory, from a patient treated with antithyroid drugs. The receptors originated from a female donor with Graves disease.

This clonotype appeared many times. The chain has TRBV6-5 and TRBJ1-1; 10 nucleotides agree with TRBD1. In germline, CDR1 is MNHEY, CDR2 SVGAGI. The J segment lost 5 bases and the V segment lost 2 bases, leaving 5 bases of the junction unmatched. This CDR3 spans 15 amino acids. CDR3 amino acids: CASSYPGQGKTEAFF. DNA of the CDR3: TGTGCCAGCAGTTACCCGGGACAGGGGAAGACTGAAGCTTTCTTT.

The J gene is TRBJ1-6, the V gene TRBV7-6, with D tentatively TRBD1 (5 bases). V dropped 0 bases and J dropped 11 bases, with 8 bases sitting between them. From germline, CDR1 is SGHVS and CDR2 FNYEAQ. There are 13 residues in the CDR3. The CDR3 DNA reads TGTGCCAGCAGCTTAGCGGGGCCTGCACCCCTCCACTTT. Translated, it gives CASSLAGPAPLHF.

The chain carries TRBV7-9 and TRBJ2-2; D not certain. V was pared by 2 bases and J by 0 bases, with 10 bases between. In germline, CDR1 is SEHNR, CDR2 FQNEAQ (reference sequence). There are 16 residues in the CDR3. For the CDR3, the DNA is TGTGCCAGCAGCTTACTAGGCGGACCGAACACCGGGGAGCTGTTTTTT. It codes for CASSLLGGPNTGELFF. Combining the CDR3 with reference TRBV7-9 and TRBJ2-2 gives the whole variable domain DTGVSQNPRHKITKRGQNVTFRCDPISEHNRLYWYRQTLGQGPEFLTYFQNEAQLEKSRLLSDRFSAERPKGSFSTLEIQRTEQGDSAMYLCASSLLGGPNTGELFFGEGSRLTVL.

This clonotype was picked up many times. The rearrangement uses TRBV12-3 or TRBV12-4 and TRBJ2-5, with no clear D. V lost 2 bases and J lost 0, with 10 bases in between. The CDR3 consists of 15 residues. CDR3 region: CASSLSSLYQETQYF. The CDR3 DNA is TGTGCCAGCAGTTTAAGTTCTTTGTACCAAGAGACCCAGTACTTC.

The chain joins TRBV29-1 to TRBJ2-6; no clear D. Between the trimmed V and J ends, which lost 1 base and 1 base, there was a span of 5 bases. The CDR3 loop spans 14 amino acids. Germline CDR1 reads SQVTM; CDR2 reads ANQGSEA. CDR3 sequence (DNA): TGCAGCGTTGAAGGCGGTTCTGGGGCCAACGTCCTGACTTTC. This codes for CSVEGGSGANVLTF. Full variable domain (remainder filled in from reference TRBV29-1 and TRBJ2-6): SAVISQKPSRDICQRGTSLTIQCQVDSQVTMMFWYRQQPGQSLTLIATANQGSEATYESGFVIDKFPISRPNLTFSTLTVSNMSPEDSSIYLCSVEGGSGANVLTFGAGSRLTVL.

This clonotype was picked up a small number of times. The J gene is TRBJ1-4, the V gene TRBV29-1; 10 bases line up with TRBD1. The V segment lost 4 bases and the J segment 8 bases; nucleotides outside the gene matches: 4. The CDR3 extends over 13 amino acids. Germline V CDR1 and CDR2: SQVTM, ANQGSEA. The CDR3 DNA sequence: TGCAGCGTTGGGGGGACAGGGGTCGAAAAACTGTTTTTT. Its translation is CSVGGTGVEKLFF.

This clonotype has only a few counts. The rearrangement links TRBV12-3 or TRBV12-4 to TRBJ2-3; 14 positions match TRBD2. The CDR3 totals 17 residues. The junction had 9 bases not matched to a gene; V was cut back by 5 bases and J by 5 bases. CDR3 nucleotides: TGTGCCAGCAGTCCAGGACTAGCGGGAGGATCACGAGATACGCAGTATTTT. It specifies CASSPGLAGGSRDTQYF.

On this clonotype: One base away lies a much larger clone, so this may be a sequencing read error. Given the absence of the conserved phenylalanine or tryptophan at the CDR3 end, a read error is likely. No DNA is shown, since the ends of the CDR3 on it are uncertain; the CDR3 is the one TCRdb lists. The CDR3 sequence is CAGRFGTSGRVWRA. The V call is TRBV2, the J call TRBJ2-5; the table's TRBD2 call for D was not verified on the DNA. The germline V gene encodes CDR1 SNHLY and CDR2 FYNNEI. The CDR3 length is 14 residues, termini included.

This clonotype was found many times. The rearrangement uses TRBV6-1 and TRBJ2-7; TRBD1 matches at 9 bases. J was trimmed by 3 bases and V by 8 bases; bases with no gene match: 8. This CDR3 has 14 residues. Per the germline V gene, CDR1 is MNHNS and CDR2 is SASEGT. CDR3 loop: CASGRDRDFYEQYF. The CDR3 DNA sequence: TGTGCCAGCGGCCGGGACAGGGATTTCTACGAGCAGTACTTC.

This clonotype was recorded at least ten times. The V gene is TRBV2, the J gene TRBJ1-2; no firm D call. Trimming shortened V by 5 bases and J by 1 base, and 11 bases separated the two germline ends. The CDR3 consists of 14 residues. Germline-derived CDR1 and CDR2 are SNHLY and FYNNEI. The CDR3 spells CASSPEQLNYGYTF. The CDR3 DNA follows: TGTGCCAGCAGTCCAGAACAACTTAACTATGGCTACACCTTC.

This clonotype occurred many times. This chain joins TRBV6-4 and TRBJ1-2; 12 bases agree with TRBD1. Trimming took 5 bases from V and 6 from J; bases not matched to a gene: 7. This CDR3 has 15 residues. Germline V gene lookup returns CDR1 MRHNA and CDR2 SNTAGT. CDR3 in DNA: TGTGCCAGCAGTACCCCGGGACAGGGGGCCGATGGCTACACCTTC. Translated, it gives CASSTPGQGADGYTF.

This clonotype appeared once. The rearrangement joins TRBV20-1 to TRBJ2-1; D is perhaps TRBD2 (6 bases). Germline V gene data show CDR1 as DFQATT and CDR2 as SNEGSKA (reference sequence). The ends were cut back, 0 bases at V and 5 bases at J, with 14 bases in the middle. The CDR3 loop spans 15 amino acids. In nucleotides, the CDR3 is TGCAGTGCTAGAGATTGGGGGAGGACCCACAATGAGCAGTTCTTC. Protein: CSARDWGRTHNEQFF.

This clonotype was recorded many times. The CDR3 region is CAWNRAYEQYF. The CDR3 DNA follows: TGTGCCTGGAACAGGGCCTACGAGCAGTACTTC. The chain uses TRBV30 and TRBJ2-7; a weak D match, TRBD1 (6 bases). This CDR3 is 11 amino acids long. Germline V gene data show CDR1 as GTSNPN and CDR2 as SVGIG (reference sequence). Trimming removed 4 bases from V and 2 bases from J, with 6 bases in between.

The CDR3 reads CASSLEGQPHQPQHF. CDR3 nucleotides: TGCGCCAGCAGCCTGGAAGGACAGCCACATCAGCCCCAGCATTTT. The chain links TRBV5-1 to TRBJ1-5; weak D call: TRBD1 (6 bases). There are 15 residues in the CDR3. Germline values: CDR1 SGHRS, CDR2 YFSETQ. V was cut by 4 bases and J by 5 bases, with 16 bases left in between.

This clonotype came up once. A read error may explain this, as a much larger clone is one base away. This rearrangement joins TRBV11-2 to TRBJ2-2; possibly TRBD2 for D (6 bases). The germline CDR1 and CDR2 sequences are SGHAT and FQNNGV. The CDR3 is 13 amino acids. The CDR3 loop is CASSLGTLGGLFF. The CDR3 coding sequence is TGTGCCAGCAGCTTAGGGACCCTCGGGGGGCTGTTTTTT.

Notes on this clonotype: Its ends do not fully match the called genes, so a read error is possible. The rearrangement links TRBV5-1 to TRBJ1-1; no definite D call. The CDR3 spans 16 residues. Germline V gene sequence: CDR1 SGHRS, CDR2 YFSETQ. The CDR3 region has the DNA TGTGCCAGCAGCGTAGATGGCAGGCTAACCAACACTGAAGCTTTCTTT. This gives the protein CASSVDGRLTNTEAFF.

The chain combines TRBV5-6 with TRBJ2-2; 9 bases are a match to TRBD1. The germline CDR1 and CDR2 sequences are SGHDT and YYEEEE. The CDR3 is made up of 16 amino acids. After removal of 4 bases from V and 1 base from J, the junction contained 5 bases not matched to a gene. The CDR3 nucleotides are TGTGCCAGCAGCCCGAAGGGACAGGGGAACACCGGGGAGCTGTTTTTT. This translates into CASSPKGQGNTGELFF. Supplemented by reference TRBV5-6 and TRBJ2-2, the full variable domain reads DAGVTQSPTHLIKTRGQQVTLRCSPKSGHDTVSWYQQALGQGPQFIFQYYEEEERQRGNFPDRFSGHQFPNYSSELNVNALLLGDSALYLCASSPKGQGNTGELFFGEGSRLTVL.

There are many counts of this clonotype. J is TRBJ1-2 and V is TRBV6-1; D might be TRBD1 (6 bases). V shed 6 bases and J shed 8 bases, with 16 bases lying between them. The CDR3 length is 13 residues. CDR1 and CDR2 from the germline V gene are MNHNS and SASEGT. Written as DNA, the CDR3 is TGTGCCAGCAGGCCCTTGACAGGCCAGGGCTACACCTTC. It specifies CASRPLTGQGYTF.

As concerns this clonotype: This may be a read error, as it is one base from a much larger clone. J is TRBJ1-2 and V is TRBV15, with D perhaps TRBD1 (6 bases). Germline V gene sequence: CDR1 LNHNV, CDR2 YYDKDF (reference sequence). The CDR3 length is 18 residues. CDR3 sequence reads: CATSRDGKTGLLNHGYTF. The CDR3 DNA sequence: TGTGCCACCAGCAGAGATGGGAAGACAGGACTACTTAACCATGGCTACACCTTC.

Ten or more counts support this clonotype. The chain carries TRBV20-1 and TRBJ1-5; the D gene is possibly TRBD1 (6 bases). Germline lookup yields CDR1 DFQATT and CDR2 SNEGSKA (reference sequence). Trimming removed 6 bases at V and 1 base at J, with 16 bases between. This CDR3 has 15 residues. The CDR3 region has the DNA TGCAGTGCCATATCGCCGGGACAAAGCAATCAGCCCCAGCATTTT. Its translation is CSAISPGQSNQPQHF.

This clonotype was picked up a small number of times. The V gene is TRBV7-6, the J gene TRBJ2-1; no definite D call. Trimming pared 5 bases from V and 8 bases from J, leaving 16 bases between. CDR1 and CDR2 (germline): SGHVS, FNYEAQ. The CDR3 totals 14 residues. The CDR3 protein is CASSPGTDLDEQFF. DNA of the CDR3: TGTGCCAGCAGCCCAGGTACGGACCTCGATGAGCAGTTCTTC. Together with reference TRBV7-6 and TRBJ2-1, the CDR3 gives the full variable domain: GAGVSQSPRYKVTKRGQDVALRCDPISGHVSLYWYRQALGQGPEFLTYFNYEAQQDKSGLPNDRFSAERPEGSISTLTIQRTEQRDSAMYRCASSPGTDLDEQFFGPGTRLTVL.

This clonotype turned up a few times. The chain uses TRBV28 and TRBJ1-2; tentative D call: TRBD1 (6 bases). V lost 2 bases, J lost 3 bases, and 13 bases lay in between. This CDR3 comprises 15 residues. Germline V gene data show CDR1 as MDHEN and CDR2 as SYDVKM. The CDR3 coding sequence is TGTGCCAGCAGTTTAGGTTTTCCAGGGGACTATGGCTACACCTTC. This encodes CASSLGFPGDYGYTF.

In this sample, this clonotype turned up many times. The V gene is TRBV6-1, the J gene TRBJ2-7; TRBD1 aligns across 7 bases. From germline, CDR1 is MNHNS and CDR2 SASEGT. The CDR3 runs 14 residues. V shed 5 bases and J 4 bases; nucleotides not matched to a gene: 8. The CDR3 DNA sequence: TGTGCCAGCAGTCCTTCTGGGACAGCGTACGAGCAGTACTTC. Translation: CASSPSGTAYEQYF.

This clonotype has at least ten counts. The chain uses TRBV12-3 or TRBV12-4 and TRBJ2-7; possibly TRBD1 for D (6 bases). This CDR3 is built from 14 residues. V was pared by 1 base and J by 1 base, with 8 bases between. Here the CDR3 reads CASSLVDSSYEQYF. In DNA form, the CDR3 reads TGTGCCAGCAGTTTAGTGGACAGTTCCTACGAGCAGTACTTC.

CDR3 nucleotides: TGTGCCAGTAGTATTCTGGACCCTAACAATGAGCAGTTCTTC. This sequence encodes CASSILDPNNEQFF. The chain joins TRBV19 to TRBJ2-1, with D hard to call. Germline V gives CDR1 LNHDA, CDR2 SQIVND (reference sequence). V gave up 3 bases and J gave up 5 bases, with 11 bases separating them. The CDR3 has 14 residues.

The chain recombines TRBV10-3 with TRBJ1-3; possibly TRBD1 for D (6 bases). V was pared by 10 bases and J by 0 bases, with 10 bases between. The CDR3 spans 13 residues. Germline CDR1 is ENHRY and CDR2 is SYGVKD. In DNA, the CDR3 is TGTGCCAACAGGGCCAACTCTGGAAACACCATATATTTT. Translating it yields CANRANSGNTIYF.

This sequence joins TRBV11-2 and TRBJ2-3; TRBD1 matches 11 bases. The CDR3 loop spans 15 amino acids. The V gene end was trimmed by 5 bases and the J gene end by 4 bases; junction bases not matched to a gene: 5. Germline values: CDR1 SGHAT, CDR2 FQNNGV. In DNA form, the CDR3 reads TGTGCCAGCAGCCCGGGACAGGGGGTACCAGATACGCAGTATTTT. Protein sequence: CASSPGQGVPDTQYF.

This clonotype was found a few times. CDR3 bases: TGCGCCAGCAGCCCTTTCAATCGGGGTGAGCAGTACTTC. It is translated as CASSPFNRGEQYF. This sequence joins TRBV4-1 and TRBJ2-7, with TRBD2 as a possible D gene (5 bases). Per the germline V gene, CDR1 is MGHRA and CDR2 is YSYEKL. The V gene lost 4 bases and the J gene lost 7 bases, with 14 bases spanning the gap. The CDR3 consists of 13 residues.

This clonotype has just a few counts. The V and J genes are TRBV2 and TRBJ2-2; D possibly corresponds to TRBD1 (5 bases). Germline V gene lookup returns CDR1 SNHLY and CDR2 FYNNEI. The CDR3 sequence is 14 residues long. V lost 7 bases and J 5 bases, leaving 14 bases between the germline ends. CDR3 loop: CASTSQRGTGELFF. The CDR3 DNA reads as TGTGCCAGCACCTCTCAAAGGGGAACCGGGGAGCTGTTTTTT.

This clonotype was seen ten or more times. The J gene is TRBJ2-5, the V gene TRBV5-4; the D is unclear. Per the germline V gene, CDR1 is SGHNT and CDR2 is YYREEE (reference sequence). The CDR3 extends over 13 amino acids. Deletions cut 0 bases from V and 3 bases from J, with 6 bases between. DNA for the CDR3: TGTGCCAGCAGCTTGGATTGGAAAGAGACCCAGTACTTC. Amino acid sequence: CASSLDWKETQYF.